This TCR beta chain stems from a study of shared clonotypes between healthy human individuals. Study background: Plates per donor: three CD4 naive, three CD4 memory, two CD8 naive, one CD8 memory. Study findings and constraints: Tissues were not sampled, only blood, and their repertoires likely differ.

TCRdb's table, derived via immunoSEQ multiplex PCR, lists solely in-frame clones and lacks some. This sample carries about 2.1 million clones, 93% of them seen once, and the ten largest clones take approximately 1.6%. For this clone: Its target is not known.

Naive CD8 isolation took CD45RO-negative cells positively selected for CCR7 and excluded terminally differentiated effector memory CD45RA+ cells. The CDR3 runs to 16 residues. The germline V gene encodes CDR1 SGHAT and CDR2 FQNNGV. V lost 4 bases, J lost 0 bases, and 5 bases stayed unmatched. The sample was naive CD8+ T cells from PBMCs. The V gene is TRBV11-2, the J gene TRBJ1-4; 7 bases match TRBD1. This sequence originates from a man younger than 35 in good health. Some clones in this sample may be carry-over from other donors' samples. CDR3 nucleotides: TGTGCCAGCAGCTCAAGACAGGGTTCAACTAATGAAAAACTGTTTTTT. Translation: CASSSRQGSTNEKLFF.